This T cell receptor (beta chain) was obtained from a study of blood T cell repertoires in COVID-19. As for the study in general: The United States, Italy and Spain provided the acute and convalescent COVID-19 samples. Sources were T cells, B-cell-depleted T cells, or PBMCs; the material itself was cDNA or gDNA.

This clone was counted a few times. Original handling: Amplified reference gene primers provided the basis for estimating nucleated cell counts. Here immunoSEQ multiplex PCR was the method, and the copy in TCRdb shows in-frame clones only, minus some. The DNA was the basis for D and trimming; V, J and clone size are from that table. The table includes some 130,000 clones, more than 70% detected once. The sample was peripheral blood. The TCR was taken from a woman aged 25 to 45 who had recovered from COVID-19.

DNA of the CDR3: TGTGCCAGCAGTGACCGCCGGGTTTACAATGAGCAGTTCTTC. Translation: CASSDRRVYNEQFF. The rearrangement uses TRBV6-4 and TRBJ2-1; D is undetermined. Trimming removed 2 bases at V and 4 bases at J, with 9 bases between. The CDR3 contains 14 residues. Germline CDR1 MRHNA, CDR2 SNTAGT.